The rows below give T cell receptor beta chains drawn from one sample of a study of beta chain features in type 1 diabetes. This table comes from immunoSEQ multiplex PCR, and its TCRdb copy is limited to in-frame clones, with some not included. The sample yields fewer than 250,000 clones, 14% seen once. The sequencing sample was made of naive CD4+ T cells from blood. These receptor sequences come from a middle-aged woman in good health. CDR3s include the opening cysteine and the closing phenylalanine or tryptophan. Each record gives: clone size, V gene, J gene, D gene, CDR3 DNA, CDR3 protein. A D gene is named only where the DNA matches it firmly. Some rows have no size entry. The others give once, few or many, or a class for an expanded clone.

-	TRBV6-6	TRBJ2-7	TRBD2	TGTGCCAGCAGTAGCGGGGGTTTCTACGAGCAGTACTTC	CASSSGGFYEQYF
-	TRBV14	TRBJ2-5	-	TGTGCCAGCAGCCCCCGGCCCCGCGGGGAGACCCAGTACTTC	CASSPRPRGETQYF
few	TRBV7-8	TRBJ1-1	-	TGTGCCAGCCTGGGGGAAACAGGGCACGTGGCTGAAGCTTTCTTT	CASLGETGHVAEAFF
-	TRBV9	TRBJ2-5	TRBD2	TGTGCCAGCAGCCCGGGACTAGTTAGGGGAGAGACCCAGTACTTC	CASSPGLVRGETQYF
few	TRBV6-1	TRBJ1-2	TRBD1	TGTGCCAGCGGGGCGAGACAGGGAACAGGCTACACCTTC	CASGARQGTGYTF
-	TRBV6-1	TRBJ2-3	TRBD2	TGTGCCAGCGGACCGGGACGGCATAGCGGGGGGTGGTATTTT	CASGPGRHSGGWYF
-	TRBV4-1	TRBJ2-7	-	TGCGCCAGCAGTCCCCCTTCCGGCCAGGCAAACCAGGTACGCTACGAGCAGTACTTC	CASSPPSGQANQVRYEQYF
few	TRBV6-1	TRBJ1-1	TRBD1	TGTGCCAGCAGTGCCCGCCGGGACAGGACCACTGAAGCTTTCTTT	CASSARRDRTTEAFF
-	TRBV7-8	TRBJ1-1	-	TGTGCCAGCAGCTTAGAACAGAACACTGAAGCTTTCTTT	CASSLEQNTEAFF
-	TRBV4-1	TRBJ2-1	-	TGCGCCAGCAGCCCCCGGGACTGGGCGAGCTCCTACAATGAGCAGTTCTTC	CASSPRDWASSYNEQFF
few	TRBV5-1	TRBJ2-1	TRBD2	TGCGCCAGCAGCTTGGTTTTGGCGGGGGGGCTGAACAATGAGCAGTTCTTC	CASSLVLAGGLNNEQFF
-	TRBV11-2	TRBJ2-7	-	TGTGCCAGCAGCTTAGACGGGTCTGCCTCCTACGAGCAGTACTTC	CASSLDGSASYEQYF
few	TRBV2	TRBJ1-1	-	TGTGCCAGCAGAAGACTTGGCGTCGGGGGACTGAACACTGAAGCTTTCTTT	CASRRLGVGGLNTEAFF
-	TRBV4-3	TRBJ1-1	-	TGCGCCAGCAGCCATGAGGGGAGGGGGAGACCTGAAGCTTTCTTT	CASSHEGRGRPEAFF
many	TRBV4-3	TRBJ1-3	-	TGCGCCAGCAGCCAGGAGAGCTCTGGAAACACCATATATTTT	CASSQESSGNTIYF
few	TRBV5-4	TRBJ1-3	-	TGTGCCAGCAGCTCAGGGTTATCTGGAAACACCATATATTTT	CASSSGLSGNTIYF
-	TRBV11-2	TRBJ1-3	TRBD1	TGTGCCAGCAGCCCTTTGAGGGGGCACGGGAACACCATATATTTT	CASSPLRGHGNTIYF
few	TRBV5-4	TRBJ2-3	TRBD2	TGTGCCAGCAGCGGCGGACTAGCGGGGGTTCGGGCTTATACGCAGTATTTT	CASSGGLAGVRAYTQYF
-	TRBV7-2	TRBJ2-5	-	TGTGCCAGCAGTCTGCGGACTATCCAAGAGACCCAGTACTTC	CASSLRTIQETQYF
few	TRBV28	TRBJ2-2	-	TGTGCCAGCAGTTCCTCAGGGTCACCTAACACCGGGGAGCTGTTTTTT	CASSSSGSPNTGELFF
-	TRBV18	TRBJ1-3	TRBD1	TGTGCCAGCTCACCTGAGACAGGGACATCTGGAAACACCATATATTTT	CASSPETGTSGNTIYF
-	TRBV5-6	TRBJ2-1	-	TGTGCCAGCAGCTTGGCTCGACCGGAGAGGAAGTTCTTC	CASSLARPERKFF
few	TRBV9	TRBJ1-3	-	TGTGCCAGCACGGTGGACCCGGGGGCTGGAAACACCATATATTTT	CASTVDPGAGNTIYF
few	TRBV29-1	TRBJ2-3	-	TGCAGCTTCCACCCAAGGGGGAGAGAAGATACGCAGTATTTT	CSFHPRGREDTQYF
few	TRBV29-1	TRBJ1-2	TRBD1	TGCAGCGTTGGTTACAGGGGGTTTTTAGGCTACACCTTC	CSVGYRGFLGYTF
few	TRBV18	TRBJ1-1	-	TGTGCCAGCTCACCATTAGATACTAACACTGAAGCTTTCTTT	CASSPLDTNTEAFF
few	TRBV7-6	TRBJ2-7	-	TGTGCCAGCAGCTTAACCCAGCGCCCCGTGTACGAGCAGTACTTC	CASSLTQRPVYEQYF
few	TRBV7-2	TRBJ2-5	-	TGTGCCAGCAGCTTAGGTCTGACTCGGGAGACCCAGTACTTC	CASSLGLTRETQYF
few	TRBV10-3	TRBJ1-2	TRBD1	TGTGCCATCGGGACAGGCCTTCGAGATGGCTACACCTTC	CAIGTGLRDGYTF
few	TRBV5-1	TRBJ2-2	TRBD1	TGCGCCAGCAGCCCGGGACAGGGAGGTGTCGGGGAGCTGTTTTTT	CASSPGQGGVGELFF
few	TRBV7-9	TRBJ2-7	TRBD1	TGTGCCAGCAGCCCCCCGACAGGGGCTTCCTACGAGCAGTACTTC	CASSPPTGASYEQYF
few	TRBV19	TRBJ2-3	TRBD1	TGTGCCAGTAGCGACAGGGTCGCGAGTGTTGATACGCAGTATTTT	CASSDRVASVDTQYF
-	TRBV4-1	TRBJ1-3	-	TGCGCCAGCAGCCAAGGACAGCTCTCTGGAAACACCATATATTTT	CASSQGQLSGNTIYF
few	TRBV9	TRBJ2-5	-	TGTGCCAGCAGCTCCGGGACATACCAAGAGACCCAGTACTTC	CASSSGTYQETQYF
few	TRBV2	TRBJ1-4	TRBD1	TGTGCCAGCAGTGGGACAGGGGCAAAACTGTTTTTT	CASSGTGAKLFF
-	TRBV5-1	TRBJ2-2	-	TGCGCCAGCAGCTCGGGTGGTGGAGGCGGTTTCACCGGGGAGCTGTTTTTT	CASSSGGGGGFTGELFF
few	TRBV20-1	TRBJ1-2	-	TGCAGTGCTAGTCCGGGTGAAGGCTACACCTTC	CSASPGEGYTF
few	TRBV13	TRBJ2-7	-	TGTGCCAGCAGCTTAGGCGGGTGGAGGGGACAGTCCTACGAGCAGTACTTC	CASSLGGWRGQSYEQYF
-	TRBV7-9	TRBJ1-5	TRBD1	TGTGCCAGCAGTTATGAGGGACAGGGTGCGCCCCAGCATTTT	CASSYEGQGAPQHF
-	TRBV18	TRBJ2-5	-	TGTGCCAGCTCACCATTACTCCAAGAGACCCAGTACTTC	CASSPLLQETQYF
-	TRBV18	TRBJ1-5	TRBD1	TGTGCCAGCTCACCAAGGACAGGGGTCGATCAGCCCCAGCATTTT	CASSPRTGVDQPQHF
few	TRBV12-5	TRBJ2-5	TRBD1	TGTGCTAGTGGACCGGGACAGCCCGGAGGCGAGACCCAGTACTTC	CASGPGQPGGETQYF
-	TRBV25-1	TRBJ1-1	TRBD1	TGTGCCAGCAGTGAATCTCCGGGACAGGTGACAGGGGCTTTCTTT	CASSESPGQVTGAFF
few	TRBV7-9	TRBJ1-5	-	TGTGCCAGCAGCTTACAGGGGCCCCAGCATTTT	CASSLQGPQHF
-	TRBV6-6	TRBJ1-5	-	TGTGCCAGCAGTTTCCCTCAGGGAAATCAGCCCCAGCATTTT	CASSFPQGNQPQHF
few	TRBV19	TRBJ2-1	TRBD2	TGTGCCAGTAGTTCCGACGGGACTAGCGGGAACAATGAGCAGTTCTTC	CASSSDGTSGNNEQFF
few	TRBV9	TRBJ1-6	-	TGTGCCAGCACCCAATCGGCGGACTATAATTCACCCCTCCACTTT	CASTQSADYNSPLHF
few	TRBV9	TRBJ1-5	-	TGTGCCAGCAGCGTGGACAGTGTGCAGCCCCAGCATTTT	CASSVDSVQPQHF
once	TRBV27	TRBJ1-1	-	TGTGCCGCCTGGGGGCCTGGCATCACTGAAGCTTTCTTT	CAAWGPGITEAFF